The 10 T cell receptor beta chains given below trace back to one sample, sequenced in a study of blood T cell repertoires in COVID-19. Assay: immunoSEQ multiplex PCR; the TCRdb copy retains only in-frame clones and omits some. Among 95,000 to 150,000 clones listed, about four fifths were seen once. The sequencing input was peripheral blood. Every receptor here comes from a man aged 55 to 70 with active or convalescent COVID-19.

This clone occurred once. As DNA, the CDR3 is TGTGCCAGCAGCGTAGATGTAGGTAGAGGGACCCAGTACTTC. Amino acid sequence: CASSVDVGRGTQYF. The chain uses TRBV9 and TRBJ2-5; D not resolved. CDR1 SGDLS and CDR2 YYNGEE come from the germline V gene. The CDR3 spans 14 residues. Trimming removed 0 bases at V and 7 bases at J, with 13 bases between. Combining the CDR3 with reference TRBV9 and TRBJ2-5 gives the whole variable domain DSGVTQTPKHLITATGQRVTLRCSPRSGDLSVYWYQQSLDQGLQFLIQYYNGEERAKGNILERFSAQQFPDLHSELNLSSLELGDSALYFCASSVDVGRGTQYFGPGTRLLVL.

For the CDR3, the DNA is TGTGCCAGCAGCCAGAGAGGGATGAACACTGAAGCTTTCTTT. It specifies CASSQRGMNTEAFF. The chain has TRBV3-1 (or the pseudogene TRBV3-2) and TRBJ1-1; no reliable D call. CDR3 length: 14 amino acids. Germline V CDR1 and CDR2: LGHDT, YNNKEL (reference sequence). V lost 3 bases to trimming and J lost 0 bases, with 8 bases between them.

The V gene is TRBV25-1, the J gene TRBJ2-2, with TRBD2 matching 13 bases. With V trimmed by 4 bases and J by 1 base, 6 bases remained unmatched. The germline CDR1 and CDR2 sequences are MGHDK and SYGVNS. This CDR3 contains 18 residues. The CDR3 spells CASSVRTSGGRNTGELFF. The CDR3 region has the DNA TGTGCCAGCAGTGTGCGGACTAGCGGGGGACGGAACACCGGGGAGCTGTTTTTT.

This rearrangement joins TRBV11-1 to TRBJ2-2; D is uncertain. In germline, CDR1 is SGHAT, CDR2 FQDESV (reference sequence). CDR3 length: 15 amino acids. The ends were cut back, 6 bases at V and 1 base at J, with 12 bases in the middle. CDR3 DNA: TGTGCCAGCAGTCGAAGTGGTAGGAACACCGGGGAGCTGTTTTTT. It encodes CASSRSGRNTGELFF.

About this clone: This specimen includes other DNA sequences encoding the same CDR3. V gene TRBV5-6 combines with J gene TRBJ2-7; possibly TRBD1 for D (5 bases). Deletions cut 0 bases from V and 4 bases from J, with 8 bases between. CDR3 length: 13 amino acids. Germline values: CDR1 SGHDT, CDR2 YYEEEE. CDR3 coding DNA: TGTGCCAGCAGCTTGGGCAGGGTGTACGAGCAGTACTTC. It specifies CASSLGRVYEQYF.

V usage is TRBV2 and J usage is TRBJ2-1; D may be TRBD1 (5 bases). The CDR3 spans 12 residues. V was cut by 3 bases and J by 10 bases, with 10 bases left in between. Germline V gene lookup returns CDR1 SNHLY and CDR2 FYNNEI. CDR3 loop: CASSDHRREQFF. As DNA, the CDR3 is TGTGCCAGCAGTGATCACAGGCGAGAGCAGTTCTTC.

The chain combines TRBV20-1 with TRBJ1-2, with D hard to call. The CDR3 is made up of 15 amino acids. Trimming shortened V by 5 bases and J by 2 bases, and 18 bases separated the two germline ends. CDR1 is DFQATT and CDR2 is SNEGSKA in the germline V gene (reference sequence). For the CDR3, the DNA is TGCAGTGCTCGTGTCGGCGGCTTTGAGAACTATGGCTACACCTTC. Amino acids: CSARVGGFENYGYTF.

The chain is built from TRBV9 and TRBJ2-3, with D possibly matching TRBD2 (6 bases). The CDR3 spans 13 residues. Germline CDR1 SGDLS, CDR2 YYNGEE. V was clipped by 4 bases and J by 8 bases, with 14 bases between them. CDR3: CASSTRGARTQYF. DNA for the CDR3: TGTGCCAGCAGCACGCGCGGGGCACGTACGCAGTATTTT.

This clone appeared a few times. The chain has TRBV6-6 and TRBJ2-7, with D possibly being TRBD1 (5 bases). The CDR3 is 13 amino acids. CDR1 and CDR2 from the germline V gene are MNHNY and SVGAGI (reference sequence). The V gene lost 2 bases and the J gene lost 4 bases, with 9 bases spanning the gap. The chain's CDR3 is CASSYDSSYEQYF. For the CDR3, the DNA is TGTGCCAGCAGTTACGACAGTTCTTACGAGCAGTACTTC.

This clone appeared a few times. One end of the junction does not line up with germline, which may come from a read error. The rearrangement joins TRBV3-1 (or the pseudogene TRBV3-2) to TRBJ2-6, with 8 bases identical to TRBD1. Germline assignment: CDR1 LGHDT and CDR2 YNNKEL (reference sequence). CDR3 length equals 16 residues. The CDR3 DNA reads TGTGCCAGCAGTCAAGCTTGGACAGGGGGGGCCAACGTCCTGACTTTC. This encodes CASSQAWTGGANVLTF.